The T cell receptor (beta chain) under discussion was sequenced for a study of CD8+CD57+ T cells in acquired aplastic anemia. Study in general: The average for DNA from sorted CD4+ and CD8+ cells was around 3.5 ug. Overall study results and limits: Researchers report that about 29 CD8+ CDR3 sequences appeared in both patients and controls.

There are a few counts of this clonotype. What it binds is not known. Profiling of TCR beta VDJ combinations and CDR3 sequences used genomic DNA as template. TCRdb reprocessed the reads via MiXCR and lists one record per CDR3 protein. The sample lists under 350,000 distinct CDR3 sequences, about 50% occurring once. Patients picked for sequencing had shown CD8+CD57+ cell expansion detected by flow cytometry. V was pared by 8 bases and J by 0 bases, with 10 bases between. Germline V CDR1 and CDR2: LNHDA, SQIVND (reference sequence). This CDR3 has 13 residues. This clonotype was sampled from a human donor with aplastic anemia. The rearrangement joins TRBV19 to TRBJ1-1; D is uncertain. The sequencing input was sorted CD4+, CD8+, or CD8+CD57+ T cells (not recorded which) from PBMCs. The CDR3 here is CASSEIMNTEAFF. The DNA for the CDR3 is TGTGCCAGTTCCGAAATCATGAACACTGAAGCTTTCTTT.